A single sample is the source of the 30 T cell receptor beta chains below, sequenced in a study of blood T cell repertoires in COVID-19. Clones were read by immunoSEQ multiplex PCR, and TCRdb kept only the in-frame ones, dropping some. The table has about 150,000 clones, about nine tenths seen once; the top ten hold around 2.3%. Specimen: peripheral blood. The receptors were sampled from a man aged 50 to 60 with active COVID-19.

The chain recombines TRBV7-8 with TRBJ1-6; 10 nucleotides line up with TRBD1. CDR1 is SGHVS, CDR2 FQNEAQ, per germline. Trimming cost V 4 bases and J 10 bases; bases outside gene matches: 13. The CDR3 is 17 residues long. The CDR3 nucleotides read TGTGCCAGCAGCTCAAGGACAGGGGGTCGGTCAGGATCACCCCTCCACTTT. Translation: CASSSRTGGRSGSPLHF.

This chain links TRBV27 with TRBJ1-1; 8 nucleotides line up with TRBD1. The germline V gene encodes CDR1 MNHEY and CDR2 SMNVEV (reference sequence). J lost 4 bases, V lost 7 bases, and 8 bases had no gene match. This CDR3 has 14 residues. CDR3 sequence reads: CASTKTGATTEAFF. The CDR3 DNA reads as TGTGCCAGCACCAAGACAGGGGCCACCACTGAAGCTTTCTTT.

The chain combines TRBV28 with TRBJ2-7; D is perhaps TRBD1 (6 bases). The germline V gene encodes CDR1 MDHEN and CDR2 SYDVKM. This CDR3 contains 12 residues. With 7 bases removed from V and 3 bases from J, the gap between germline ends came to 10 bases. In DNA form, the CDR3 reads TGTGCCAGCACCGGACAGCTCTACGAGCAGTACTTC. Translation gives CASTGQLYEQYF. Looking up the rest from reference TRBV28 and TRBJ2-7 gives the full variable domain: DVKVTQSSRYLVKRTGEKVFLECVQDMDHENMFWYRQDPGLGLRLIYFSYDVKMKEKGDIPEGYSVSREKKERFSLILESASTNQTSMYLCASTGQLYEQYFGPGTRLTVT.

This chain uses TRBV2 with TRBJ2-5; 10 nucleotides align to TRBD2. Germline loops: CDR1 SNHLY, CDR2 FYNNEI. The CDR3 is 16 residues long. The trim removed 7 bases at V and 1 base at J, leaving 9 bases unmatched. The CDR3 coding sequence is TGTGCCAGCACCCCGCTTTGGACTAGCGGCCAAGAGACCCAGTACTTC. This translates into CASTPLWTSGQETQYF.

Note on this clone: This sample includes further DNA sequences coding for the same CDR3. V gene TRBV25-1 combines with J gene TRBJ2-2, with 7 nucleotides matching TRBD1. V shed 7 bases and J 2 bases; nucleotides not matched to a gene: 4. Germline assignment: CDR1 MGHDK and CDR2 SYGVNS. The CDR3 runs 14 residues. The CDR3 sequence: CASTRQGNTGELFF. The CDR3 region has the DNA TGTGCCAGCACGCGACAGGGAAACACCGGGGAGCTGTTTTTT.

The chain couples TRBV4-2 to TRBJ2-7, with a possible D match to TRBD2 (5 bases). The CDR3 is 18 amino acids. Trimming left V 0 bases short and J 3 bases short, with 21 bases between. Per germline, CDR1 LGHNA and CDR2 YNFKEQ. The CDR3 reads CASSQEGIGFGEGYEQYF. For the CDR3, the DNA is TGTGCCAGCAGCCAAGAAGGTATCGGTTTCGGGGAAGGCTACGAGCAGTACTTC.

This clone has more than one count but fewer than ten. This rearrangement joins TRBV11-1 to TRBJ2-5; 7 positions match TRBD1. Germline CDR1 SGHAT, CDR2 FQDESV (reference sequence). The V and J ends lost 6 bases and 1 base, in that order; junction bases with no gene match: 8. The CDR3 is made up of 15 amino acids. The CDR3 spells CASRSPGQFQETQYF. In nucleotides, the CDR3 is TGTGCCAGCAGGTCCCCGGGACAGTTCCAAGAGACCCAGTACTTC.

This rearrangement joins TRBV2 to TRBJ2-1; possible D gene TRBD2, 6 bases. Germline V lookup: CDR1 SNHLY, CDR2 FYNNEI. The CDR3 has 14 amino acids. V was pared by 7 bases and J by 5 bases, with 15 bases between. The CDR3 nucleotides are TGTGCCAGCACCCTTAGCGGCCCAGACAATGAGCAGTTCTTC. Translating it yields CASTLSGPDNEQFF.

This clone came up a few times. CDR3 nucleotides: TGCGCCACCCGCCCGGGGTGGGGAGATAGCAATCAGCCCCAGCATTTT. Protein sequence: CATRPGWGDSNQPQHF. The chain couples TRBV10-2 to TRBJ1-5; D not certain. Trimming pared 10 bases from V and 0 bases from J, leaving 19 bases between. Germline V CDR1 and CDR2: WSHSY, SAAADI. The CDR3 runs 16 residues.

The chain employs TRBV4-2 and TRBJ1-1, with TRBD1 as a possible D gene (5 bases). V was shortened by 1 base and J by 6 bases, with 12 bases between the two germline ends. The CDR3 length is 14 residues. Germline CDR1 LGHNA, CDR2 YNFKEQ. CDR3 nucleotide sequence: TGTGCCAGCAGCCAAGCGGGCAGGGCGTCTGAAGCTTTCTTT. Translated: CASSQAGRASEAFF.

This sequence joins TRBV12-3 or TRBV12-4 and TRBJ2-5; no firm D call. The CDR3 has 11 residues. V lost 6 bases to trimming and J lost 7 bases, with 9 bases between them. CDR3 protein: CASSTTGTQYF. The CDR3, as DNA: TGTGCCAGCAGCACGACGGGGACCCAGTACTTC.

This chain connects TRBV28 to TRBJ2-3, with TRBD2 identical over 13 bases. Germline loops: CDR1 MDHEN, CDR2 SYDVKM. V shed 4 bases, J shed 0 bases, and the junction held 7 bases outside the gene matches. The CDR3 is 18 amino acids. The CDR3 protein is CASSSTSGGARSTDTQYF. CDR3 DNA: TGTGCCAGCAGTTCCACTAGCGGGGGGGCCCGTAGCACAGATACGCAGTATTTT.

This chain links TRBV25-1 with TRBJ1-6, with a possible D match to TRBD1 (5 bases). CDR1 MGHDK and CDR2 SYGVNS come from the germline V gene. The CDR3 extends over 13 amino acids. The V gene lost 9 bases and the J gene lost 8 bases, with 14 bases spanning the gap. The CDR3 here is CASQGQIDSPLHF. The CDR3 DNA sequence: TGTGCCAGTCAGGGTCAAATTGATTCACCCCTCCACTTT.

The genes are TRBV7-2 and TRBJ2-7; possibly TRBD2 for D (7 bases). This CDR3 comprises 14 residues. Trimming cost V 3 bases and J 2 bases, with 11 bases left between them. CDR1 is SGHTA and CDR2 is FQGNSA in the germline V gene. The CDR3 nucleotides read TGTGCCAGCAGCTTGGGGGGGGCCGCCTACGAGCAGTACTTC. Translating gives CASSLGGAAYEQYF.

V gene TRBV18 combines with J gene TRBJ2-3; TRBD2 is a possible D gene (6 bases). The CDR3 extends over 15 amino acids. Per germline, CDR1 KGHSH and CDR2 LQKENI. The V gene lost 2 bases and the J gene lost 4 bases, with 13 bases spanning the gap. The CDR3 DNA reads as TGTGCCAGCTCACCATTGGGGGGTTCACCAGATACGCAGTATTTT. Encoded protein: CASSPLGGSPDTQYF. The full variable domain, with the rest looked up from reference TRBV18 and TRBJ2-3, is NAGVMQNPRHLVRRRGQEARLRCSPMKGHSHVYWYRQLPEEGLKFMVYLQKENIIDESGMPKERFSAEFPKEGPSILRIQQVVRGDSAAYFCASSPLGGSPDTQYFGPGTRLTVL.

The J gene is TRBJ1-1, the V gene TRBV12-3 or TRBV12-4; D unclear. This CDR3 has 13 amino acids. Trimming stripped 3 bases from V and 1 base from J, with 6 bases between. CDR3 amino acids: CASSLGPNTEAFF. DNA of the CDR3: TGTGCCAGCAGTTTGGGCCCGAACACTGAAGCTTTCTTT.

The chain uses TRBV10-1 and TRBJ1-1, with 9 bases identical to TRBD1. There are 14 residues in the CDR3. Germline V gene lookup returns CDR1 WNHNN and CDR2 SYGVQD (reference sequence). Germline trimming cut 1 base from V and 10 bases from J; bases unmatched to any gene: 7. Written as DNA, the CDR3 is TGCGCCAGCAGTGAGTTTAACAGGGGGCGCGTAGCTTTCTTT. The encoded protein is CASSEFNRGRVAFF.

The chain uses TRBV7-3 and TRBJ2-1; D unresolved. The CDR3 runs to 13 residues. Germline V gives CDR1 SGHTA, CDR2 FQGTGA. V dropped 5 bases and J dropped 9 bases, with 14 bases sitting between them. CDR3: CASSIGSVGEQFF. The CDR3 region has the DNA TGTGCCAGCAGCATTGGAAGCGTGGGTGAGCAGTTCTTC. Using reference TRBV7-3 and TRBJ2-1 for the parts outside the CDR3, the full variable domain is GAGVSQTPSNKVTEKGKYVELRCDPISGHTALYWYRQSLGQGPEFLIYFQGTGAADDSGLPNDRFFAVRPEGSVSTLKIQRTERGDSAVYLCASSIGSVGEQFFGPGTRLTVL.

The chain's CDR3 is CASSYGGGGPVRQFF. CDR3 sequence (DNA): TGTGCCAGCAGCTACGGCGGGGGGGGCCCAGTGAGGCAGTTCTTC. The chain recombines TRBV11-2 with TRBJ2-1, with 9 bases identical to TRBD2. V was pared by 4 bases and J by 12 bases, with 13 bases of the junction left unmatched. The CDR3 is 15 amino acids. Germline V CDR1 and CDR2: SGHAT, FQNNGV.

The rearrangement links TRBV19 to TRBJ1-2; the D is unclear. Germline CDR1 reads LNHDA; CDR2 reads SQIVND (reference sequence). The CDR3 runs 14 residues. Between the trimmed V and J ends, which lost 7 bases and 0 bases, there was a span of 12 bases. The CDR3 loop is CASIAKTSNYGYTF. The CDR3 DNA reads TGTGCCAGTATCGCCAAGACATCTAACTATGGCTACACCTTC.

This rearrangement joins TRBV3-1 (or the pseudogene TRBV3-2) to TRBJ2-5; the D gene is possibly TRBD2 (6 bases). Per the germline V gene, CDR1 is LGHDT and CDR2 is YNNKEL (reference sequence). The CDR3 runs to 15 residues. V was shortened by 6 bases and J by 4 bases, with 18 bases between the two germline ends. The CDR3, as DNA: TGTGCCAGCAGTCAACTCCCTAGCGAGCGAGAGACCCAGTACTTC. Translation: CASSQLPSERETQYF.

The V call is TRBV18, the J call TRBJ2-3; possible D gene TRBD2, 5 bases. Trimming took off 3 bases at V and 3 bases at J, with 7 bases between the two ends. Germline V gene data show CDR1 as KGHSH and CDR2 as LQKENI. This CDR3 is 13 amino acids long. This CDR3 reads CASSPRVTDTQYF. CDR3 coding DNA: TGTGCCAGCTCACCGCGGGTTACAGATACGCAGTATTTT.

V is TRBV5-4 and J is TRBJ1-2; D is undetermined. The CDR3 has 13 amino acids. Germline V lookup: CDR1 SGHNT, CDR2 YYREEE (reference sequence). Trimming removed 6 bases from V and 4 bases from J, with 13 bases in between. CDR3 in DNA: TGTGCCAGCACAAAAGACGGAGGCTATGGCTACACCTTC. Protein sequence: CASTKDGGYGYTF. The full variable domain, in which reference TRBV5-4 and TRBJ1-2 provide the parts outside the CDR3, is ETGVTQSPTHLIKTRGQQVTLRCSSQSGHNTVSWYQQALGQGPQFIFQYYREEENGRGNFPPRFSGLQFPNYSSELNVNALELDDSALYLCASTKDGGYGYTFGSGTRLTVV.

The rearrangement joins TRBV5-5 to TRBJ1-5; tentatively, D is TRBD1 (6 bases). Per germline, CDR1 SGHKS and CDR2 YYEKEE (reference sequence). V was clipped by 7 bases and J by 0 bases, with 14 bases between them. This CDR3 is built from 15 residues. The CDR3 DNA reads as TGTGCCAGCTCCGTGCAGGGGAGTAGCAATCAGCCCCAGCATTTT. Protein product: CASSVQGSSNQPQHF.

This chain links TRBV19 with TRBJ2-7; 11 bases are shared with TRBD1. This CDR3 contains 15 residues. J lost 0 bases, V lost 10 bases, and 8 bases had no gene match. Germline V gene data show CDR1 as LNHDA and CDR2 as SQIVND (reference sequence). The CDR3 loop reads CATTAGTGGSYEQYF. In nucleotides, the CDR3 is TGTGCCACGACGGCCGGGACAGGGGGCTCCTACGAGCAGTACTTC.

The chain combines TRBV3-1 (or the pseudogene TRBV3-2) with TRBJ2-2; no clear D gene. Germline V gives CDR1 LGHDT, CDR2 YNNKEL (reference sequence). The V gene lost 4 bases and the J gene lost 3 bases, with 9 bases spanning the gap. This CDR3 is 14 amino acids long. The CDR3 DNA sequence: TGTGCCAGCAGCCGTAAAACAGACACCGGGGAGCTGTTTTTT. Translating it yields CASSRKTDTGELFF.

The CDR3 DNA reads as TGCAGCGTTGGGTTAGGGGTAGGTCAGCCCCAGCATTTT. Amino acids: CSVGLGVGQPQHF. The V and J genes are TRBV29-1 and TRBJ1-5, with a weak D call TRBD1 (5 bases). Trimming removed 4 bases at V and 6 bases at J, with 13 bases between. From germline, CDR1 is SQVTM and CDR2 ANQGSEA. The CDR3 is made up of 13 amino acids. Complete variable domain (other parts from reference TRBV29-1 and TRBJ1-5): SAVISQKPSRDICQRGTSLTIQCQVDSQVTMMFWYRQQPGQSLTLIATANQGSEATYESGFVIDKFPISRPNLTFSTLTVSNMSPEDSSIYLCSVGLGVGQPQHFGDGTRLSIL.

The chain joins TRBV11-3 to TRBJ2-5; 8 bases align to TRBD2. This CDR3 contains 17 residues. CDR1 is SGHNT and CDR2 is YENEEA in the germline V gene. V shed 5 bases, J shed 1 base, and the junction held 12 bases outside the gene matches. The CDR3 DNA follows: TGTGCCAGCAGCCCAGGAAAGGCACGGGGGGGCCAAGAGACCCAGTACTTC. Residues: CASSPGKARGGQETQYF.

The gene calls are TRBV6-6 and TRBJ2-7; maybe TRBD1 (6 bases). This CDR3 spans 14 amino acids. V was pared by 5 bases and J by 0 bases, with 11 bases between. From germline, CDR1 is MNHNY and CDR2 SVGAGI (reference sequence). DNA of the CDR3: TGTGCCAGCAGTCCAGGGGCAGGCTCCTACGAGCAGTACTTC. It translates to CASSPGAGSYEQYF.

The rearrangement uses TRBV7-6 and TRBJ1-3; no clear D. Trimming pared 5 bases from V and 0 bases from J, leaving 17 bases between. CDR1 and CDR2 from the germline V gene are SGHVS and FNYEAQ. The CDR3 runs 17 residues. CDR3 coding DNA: TGTGCCAGCAGCCCACTCTCGGTCAGGTCCTCTGGAAACACCATATATTTT. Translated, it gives CASSPLSVRSSGNTIYF.